The present T cell receptor (beta chain) was sequenced within a study of OX40 agonist ivuxolimab in advanced cancers. Study as a whole: The dose-escalation cohort had hepatocellular carcinoma, melanoma, renal cell or head and neck cancer. People who had prior anti-PD-1, anti-PD-L1 or anti-CTLA-4 therapy could take part, and about 37% had some.

About this clone itself: Its target is unknown.

The study's findings and limits: By week 6 at 0.1 to 3.0 mg/kg, blood CD4+ and CD8+ T cells had expanded clonally.

At cycle 4 day 1, cycle 7 day 1, and baseline, blood was sampled. Only in-frame clones appear in the TCRdb table, and some are missing; sequencing was by immunoSEQ multiplex PCR. The sample carries about 70,000 clones, roughly 88% recorded once. The sample consisted of CD4+ or CD8+ T cells sorted from blood, taken in a trial of the OX40 agonist ivuxolimab. This clonotype originated in an adult with an advanced solid tumor such as melanoma, head and neck, liver or kidney cancer.

CDR3 loop: CASSPEADLQYF. The DNA of the CDR3 is TGTGCCAGCAGCCCCGAGGCGGACCTCCAGTACTTC. The V gene is TRBV7-9, the J gene TRBJ2-5; D not resolved. CDR3 size: 12 residues. Germline assignment: CDR1 SEHNR and CDR2 FQNEAQ (reference sequence). Trimming left V 5 bases short and J 10 bases short, with 14 bases between. The whole variable domain, remainder taken from reference TRBV7-9 and TRBJ2-5, is DTGVSQNPRHKITKRGQNVTFRCDPISEHNRLYWYRQTLGQGPEFLTYFQNEAQLEKSRLLSDRFSAERPKGSFSTLEIQRTEQGDSAMYLCASSPEADLQYFGPGTRLLVL.